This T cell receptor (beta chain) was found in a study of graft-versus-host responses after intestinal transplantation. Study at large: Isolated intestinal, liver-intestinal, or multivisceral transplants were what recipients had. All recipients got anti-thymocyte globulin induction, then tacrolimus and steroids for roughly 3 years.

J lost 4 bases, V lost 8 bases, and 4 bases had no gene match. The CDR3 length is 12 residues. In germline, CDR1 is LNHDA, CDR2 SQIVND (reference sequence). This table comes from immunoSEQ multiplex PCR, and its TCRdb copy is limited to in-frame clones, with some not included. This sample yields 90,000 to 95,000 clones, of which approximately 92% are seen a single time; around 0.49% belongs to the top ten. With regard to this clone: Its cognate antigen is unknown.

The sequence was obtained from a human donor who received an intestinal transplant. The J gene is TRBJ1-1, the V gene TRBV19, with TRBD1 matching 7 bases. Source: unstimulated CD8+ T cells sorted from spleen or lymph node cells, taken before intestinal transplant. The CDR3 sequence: CASLQGSTEAFF. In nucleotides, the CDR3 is TGTGCCAGTCTACAGGGGAGCACTGAAGCTTTCTTT. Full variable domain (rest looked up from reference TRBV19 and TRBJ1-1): DGGITQSPKYLFRKEGQNVTLSCEQNLNHDAMYWYRQDPGQGLRLIYYSQIVNDFQKGDIAEGYSVSREKKESFPLTVTSAQKNPTAFYLCASLQGSTEAFFGQGTRLTVV.